The clone carrying this TCR beta chain was observed a few times. Its antigen is unknown. Generation of TCR cDNA used 5'RACE template switching (which added a universal primer site and UMIs). TCRdb re-called the 5' RACE reads through MiXCR, storing one row per CDR3 protein. The sample contains some 500,000 distinct CDR3 sequences, 13% of which appear only once. V was shortened by 4 bases and J by 11 bases, with 19 bases between the two germline ends. Germline values: CDR1 DFQATT, CDR2 SNEGSKA (reference sequence). This CDR3 contains 13 residues. The data stem from a study of T cells after yellow fever vaccination. Findings and caveats of the study: Booster sampling recovered most clones from primary vaccination (96% CD4, approximately 90% CD8). Peak timing came faster in the weaker secondary response, day 5 versus 15.

J is TRBJ2-3 and V is TRBV20-1; weak D call: TRBD2 (6 bases). The receptor was derived from a man aged 30-40 years who received the YFV17D yellow fever vaccine. Source: PBMCs, taken on the day of the yellow fever booster vaccination. CDR3 coding DNA: TGCAGTGCTACTACCGGGACTGGGGGTATGCAGTATTTT. It translates to CSATTGTGGMQYF.